This record concerns one T cell receptor (beta chain) sequence. Methods used by the authors: Amplifying reference gene primers gave estimates of nucleated cell counts. Only in-frame clones appear in the TCRdb table, and some are missing; sequencing was by immunoSEQ multiplex PCR. V, J and clone size are those of that table, while D and trimming were read from the DNA. The sample gives 25,000 to 35,000 clones, around 93% of which show up once; 9.9% is in the top ten. The data stem from a study of blood T cell repertoires in COVID-19. As for the study in general: Specimens from acute and convalescent COVID-19 originated in the United States, Italy and Spain. PBMCs, B-cell-depleted T cells, or T cells provided the cDNA or gDNA that made up the material.

This CDR3 contains 15 residues. V shed 11 bases, J shed 4 bases, and the junction held 15 bases outside the gene matches. Germline loops: CDR1 WSHSY, CDR2 SAAADI. The rearrangement links TRBV10-2 to TRBJ2-7; TRBD1 aligns across 9 bases. The clonotype was recovered from a human donor with active COVID-19. The donor label of this sample is uncertain. The sample comprised peripheral blood. CDR3 DNA: TGCGCCGCCAAAGGTCCGACAGGGGGGGATTACGAGCAGTACTTC. This gives the protein CAAKGPTGGDYEQYF.